Each of the 13 T cell receptor beta chains below was sequenced from the same sample in a study of Graves' ophthalmopathy and Graves' hyperthyroidism. CDR3 regions of TCR beta were amplified from RNA transcripts. HTBI primers served in a first-round RT-PCR, which a second-round multiplex PCR followed. Each CDR3 protein is one row after TCRdb ran MiXCR on the multiplex PCR reads. Here the sample spans about 740,000 distinct CDR3 sequences, roughly two fifths being singletons. The sequencing sample was made of peripheral blood. Source of these receptors: an adult man with Graves' ophthalmopathy.

This clonotype was recorded only once. The rearrangement links TRBV7-9 to TRBJ2-7, with D possibly being TRBD2 (7 bases). V lost 0 bases and J lost 2, with 14 bases in between. Germline values: CDR1 SEHNR, CDR2 FQNEAQ (reference sequence). The CDR3 runs to 16 residues. The CDR3 sequence: CASSLAGGGGTYEQYF. The CDR3, as DNA: TGTGCCAGCAGCTTAGCAGGGGGGGGCGGGACCTACGAGCAGTACTTC.

Turning to this clonotype: One end of the junction does not line up with germline, which may come from a read error. The V and J genes are TRBV10-3 and TRBJ2-7, with TRBD2 identical over 8 bases. Germline V CDR1 and CDR2: ENHRY, SYGVKD. The CDR3 consists of 18 residues. CDR3 sequence (DNA): TGTGCCAGCAGTTTGGGATTGATACAGCGGGAGTCTGCTGACGAGCAGTACTTC. Translation gives CASSLGLIQRESADEQYF.

This chain links TRBV2 with TRBJ1-3; tentatively, D is TRBD1 (5 bases). This CDR3 spans 14 amino acids. V lost 5 bases to trimming and J lost 2 bases, with 10 bases between them. CDR1 is SNHLY and CDR2 is FYNNEI in the germline V gene. The CDR3 is CASSPGSAGNTIYF. DNA of the CDR3: TGTGCCAGCAGTCCAGGGTCGGCTGGAAACACCATATATTTT.

This clonotype was counted only a few times. The chain is built from TRBV7-9 and TRBJ1-1; D is undetermined. There are 17 residues in the CDR3. CDR1 and CDR2 from the germline V gene are SEHNR and FQNEAQ (reference sequence). The ends were cut back, 3 bases at V and 2 bases at J, with 19 bases in the middle. The CDR3 DNA reads TGTGCCAGCAGCTTGTACGGAGTTGGTAGCATCAACACTGAAGCTTTCTTT. It is translated as CASSLYGVGSINTEAFF.

This clonotype has at least ten counts. J is TRBJ2-5 and V is TRBV20-1; D unclear. V lost 3 bases and J 2 bases, leaving 16 bases between the germline ends. CDR3 size: 15 residues. Germline V gene sequence: CDR1 DFQATT, CDR2 SNEGSKA (reference sequence). The CDR3 nucleotides read TGCAGTGCTAGCTCGGCGTCGAGCACACAAGAGACCCAGTACTTC. This translates into CSASSASSTQETQYF.

The V call is TRBV9, the J call TRBJ1-1; TRBD1 agrees at 7 bases. The junction had 4 bases not matched to a gene; V was cut back by 4 bases and J by 1 base. Germline V gene lookup returns CDR1 SGDLS and CDR2 YYNGEE. CDR3 length equals 14 residues. The CDR3 spells CASSSDRENTEAFF. The CDR3 DNA reads TGTGCCAGCAGCTCAGACAGGGAGAACACTGAAGCTTTCTTT.

In the case of this clonotype: Without the conserved terminal phenylalanine or tryptophan, this CDR3 likely stems from a read error. The DNA is omitted, as the CDR3 cannot be located on it reliably, and the CDR3 follows TCRdb's listing. The chain recombines TRBV20-1 with TRBJ2-5; TRBD2, the table's D call, was not compared with the DNA. The CDR3 extends over 10 residues, inclusive of both ends. Germline V gives CDR1 DFQATT, CDR2 SNEGSKA (reference sequence). This CDR3 reads CSARLSGTNT.

There are a few counts of this clonotype. The genes are TRBV19 and TRBJ2-5; 11 bases map to TRBD1. Germline CDR1 and CDR2: LNHDA and SQIVND (reference sequence). V was clipped by 9 bases and J by 5 bases; unmatched bases: 11. This CDR3 is 15 amino acids long. Here the CDR3 DNA reads TGTGCCAGCAGCTTAGATGGGACAGGGGGGGAGACCCAGTACTTC. Its translation is CASSLDGTGGETQYF.

The chain has TRBV20-1 and TRBJ2-5, with TRBD2 matching over 11 bases. Trimming cost V 6 bases and J 1 base; bases outside gene matches: 7. The V gene's germline CDR1 is DFQATT and CDR2 SNEGSKA (reference sequence). The CDR3 extends over 15 amino acids. The chain's CDR3 is CSAALLAGGQETQYF. The CDR3 DNA sequence: TGCAGTGCGGCGCTTCTAGCGGGGGGCCAAGAGACCCAGTACTTC.

The V gene is TRBV19, the J gene TRBJ2-7, with D maybe TRBD1 (5 bases). Germline values: CDR1 LNHDA, CDR2 SQIVND (reference sequence). The CDR3 totals 15 residues. Trimming removed 7 bases at V and 3 bases at J, with 19 bases between. The chain's CDR3 is CASTKMGQGVYEQYF. The CDR3 region has the DNA TGTGCCAGTACCAAAATGGGGCAGGGTGTCTACGAGCAGTACTTC.

To note about this clonotype: Without the conserved terminal phenylalanine or tryptophan, this CDR3 likely stems from a read error. The chain joins TRBV20-1 to TRBJ2-3; perhaps TRBD2 as D (5 bases). Trimming removed 0 bases from V and 7 bases from J, with 20 bases in between. Germline-derived CDR1 and CDR2 are DFQATT and SNEGSKA (reference sequence). The CDR3 length is 16 residues. CDR3 nucleotide sequence: TGCAGTGCTAGAGACCCTTTGGGGAGCACCAGTAATACGCAGTATGTT. Protein sequence: CSARDPLGSTSNTQYV.

The V call is TRBV2, the J call TRBJ2-5; D possibly corresponds to TRBD1 (5 bases). Germline CDR1 reads SNHLY; CDR2 reads FYNNEI. Trimming shortened V by 6 bases and J by 4 bases, and 15 bases separated the two germline ends. The CDR3 runs to 14 residues. Here the CDR3 reads CASSVADSRETQYF. CDR3 nucleotide sequence: TGTGCCAGCAGCGTCGCCGACAGCCGAGAGACCCAGTACTTC.

The count of this clonotype is one. This chain joins TRBV19 and TRBJ2-2; no definite D call. This CDR3 comprises 15 residues. V was shortened by 1 base and J by 1 base, with 7 bases between the two germline ends. The V gene's germline CDR1 is LNHDA and CDR2 SQIVND (reference sequence). This CDR3 reads CASSIANMNTGELFF. In DNA form, the CDR3 reads TGTGCCAGTAGTATAGCCAACATGAACACCGGGGAGCTGTTTTTT.